This TCR beta chain is from a study of OX40 agonist ivuxolimab in advanced cancers. The germline CDR1 and CDR2 sequences are SGHRS and YFSETQ. V was pared by 1 base and J by 5 bases, with 10 bases between. The CDR3 is made up of 14 amino acids. This clone was recorded a few times. Assay used: immunoSEQ multiplex PCR; TCRdb lists only in-frame clones, some missing. The table shows around 75,000 clones, with roughly 80% occurring only once. The chain employs TRBV5-1 and TRBJ2-1; D not resolved. The source is an adult with an advanced solid tumor such as melanoma, head and neck, liver or kidney cancer. Specimen: CD4+ or CD8+ T cells sorted from blood, collected in a trial of the OX40 agonist ivuxolimab. Here the CDR3 reads CASSLRTADNEQFF. The CDR3 coding sequence is TGCGCCAGCAGCTTGAGAACGGCGGACAATGAGCAGTTCTTC.